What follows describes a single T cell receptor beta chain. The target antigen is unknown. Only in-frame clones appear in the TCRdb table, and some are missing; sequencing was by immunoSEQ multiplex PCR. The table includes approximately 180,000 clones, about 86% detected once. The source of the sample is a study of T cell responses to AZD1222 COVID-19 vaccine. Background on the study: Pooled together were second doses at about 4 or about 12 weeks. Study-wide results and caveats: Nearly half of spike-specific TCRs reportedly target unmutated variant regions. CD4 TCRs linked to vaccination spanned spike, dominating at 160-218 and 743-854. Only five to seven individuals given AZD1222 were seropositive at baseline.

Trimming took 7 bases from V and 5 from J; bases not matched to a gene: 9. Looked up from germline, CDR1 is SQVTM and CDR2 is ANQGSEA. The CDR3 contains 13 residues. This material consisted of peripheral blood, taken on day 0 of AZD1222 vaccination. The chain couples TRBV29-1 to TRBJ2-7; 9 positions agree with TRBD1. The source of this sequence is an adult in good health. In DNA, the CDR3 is TGCAGCGGCACCGGGACAGGGTCCAACGAGCAGTACTTC. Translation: CSGTGTGSNEQYF.